The present entry profiles one TCR beta chain with its context. This clone was seen a handful of times. No cognate antigen has been identified for it. Base qualities are not recorded, but no much larger clone differs from it by a single base. Reading from cysteine to phenylalanine, the CDR3 counts 14 amino acids. CDR3 DNA is the only sequence kept; it has 42 bases, read in frame from the first base. V and J are trimmed by 3 bases and 7 bases, and the gene matches miss 5 bases of the junction. The germline V gene sets CDR1 to MGHRA and CDR2 to YSYEKL. The sample comes from a study of control samples from healthy donors and cancer patients (TCRdb year 2020). Libraries were made using the immunoSEQ multiplex PCR assay. This immuneACCESS table, as held by TCRdb, lists in-frame sequences with V and J called but not all clones. Of the missing ones, under half trace to an unresolved V gene in checked studies; the others have no known cause. The sample table holds about 120,000 clones, of which about 86% were seen once. The ten largest clones represent 9% to 14% of the sample.

The receptor was isolated from a young man in good health. This chain is built from TRBV4-1 and TRBJ1-5; 8 central bases correspond to TRBD1. Sequenced input: blood. The CDR3 reads as follows: CASSQTGVGQPQHF. The nucleotides are TGCGCCAGCAGCCAGACAGGGGTAGGCCAGCCCCAGCATTTT.